This TCR beta chain originates from a study of blood T cell repertoires in COVID-19. The overall study: The samples span acute and convalescent COVID-19 from the United States, Italy and Spain. The analysed material was cDNA or gDNA that came from T cells, B-cell-depleted T cells, or PBMCs.

The CDR3 runs 16 residues. The junction had 8 bases not matched to a gene; V was cut back by 4 bases and J by 3 bases. Germline CDR1 MNHEY, CDR2 SMNVEV (reference sequence). Original processing notes: Estimation of nucleated cell counts was performed using reference gene primer amplification. The protocol was immunoSEQ multiplex PCR, while the TCRdb copy is restricted to in-frame clones and leaves out a portion. That table furnishes V, J and clone size, whereas the DNA furnished D and trimming. Here the sample spans about 49,000 clones, about 87% being singletons. The genes are TRBV27 and TRBJ2-1; 8 bases align to TRBD2. The source is a human donor in a cohort sampled during active COVID-19. The source material was peripheral blood. The CDR3 reads CASSYSAGAHYNEQFF. The CDR3 coding sequence is TGTGCCAGCAGTTACTCAGCGGGAGCTCACTACAATGAGCAGTTCTTC.